These 20 T cell receptor beta chains were all obtained from the same sample, sequenced in a study of CD8 T cell repertoires and HIV-1 epitope variants. Generated by immunoSEQ multiplex PCR, the TCRdb table keeps only in-frame clones and is missing some. This sample has approximately 90,000 clones, with over 70% found just once. Sequencing was carried out using uncultured baseline CD8+ T cells from peripheral blood mononuclear cells (PBMCs). These receptors originate from a male donor with HIV.

The chain uses TRBV6-5 and TRBJ2-3; no firm D call. The CDR3 has 15 residues. Trimming removed 6 bases from V and 0 bases from J, with 13 bases in between. Germline V lookup: CDR1 MNHEY, CDR2 SVGAGI. CDR3 DNA sequence: TGTGCCAGCAGACCTTCCCTTACTAGCACAGATACGCAGTATTTT. Its protein is CASRPSLTSTDTQYF.

The chain uses TRBV18 and TRBJ1-1; TRBD1 matches at 7 bases. Germline V lookup: CDR1 KGHSH, CDR2 LQKENI. J was trimmed by 3 bases and V by 1 base; bases with no gene match: 2. The CDR3 consists of 14 residues. The CDR3 region is CASSPQGADTEAFF. The CDR3 region has the DNA TGTGCCAGCTCACCACAGGGGGCAGACACTGAAGCTTTCTTT.

The chain carries TRBV7-2 and TRBJ1-5; 7 bases line up with TRBD1. CDR3 length equals 15 residues. After removal of 1 base from V and 5 bases from J, the junction contained 5 bases not matched to a gene. The germline V gene encodes CDR1 SGHTA and CDR2 FQGNSA. The CDR3 sequence: CASSLDRGWDQPQHF. The CDR3, as DNA: TGTGCCAGCAGCTTAGACAGGGGTTGGGATCAGCCCCAGCATTTT.

The chain is built from TRBV19 and TRBJ2-1; 7 positions agree with TRBD2. CDR1 is LNHDA, CDR2 SQIVND, per germline (reference sequence). The CDR3 extends over 15 amino acids. V shed 5 bases and J 5 bases; nucleotides not matched to a gene: 9. In DNA form, the CDR3 reads TGTGCCAGTAGTCTACCGGCTAGCGGTAACAATGAGCAGTTCTTC. This gives the protein CASSLPASGNNEQFF.

This chain uses TRBV10-1 with TRBJ2-7; D is uncertain. V lost 0 bases, J lost 4 bases, and 13 bases lay in between. CDR3 length: 15 amino acids. Germline lookup yields CDR1 WNHNN and CDR2 SYGVQD (reference sequence). The CDR3: CASSESVSGAYEQYF. The DNA for the CDR3 is TGCGCCAGCAGTGAGTCCGTGTCAGGAGCTTACGAGCAGTACTTC.

This clone was seen a single time. The gene calls are TRBV4-2 and TRBJ1-2, with D hard to call. V lost 2 bases to trimming and J lost 3 bases, with 7 bases between them. This CDR3 has 13 residues. Germline assignment: CDR1 LGHNA and CDR2 YNFKEQ. The CDR3 DNA follows: TGTGCCAGCAGCCAAACCGAATACTATGGCTACACCTTC. Translating gives CASSQTEYYGYTF.

V gene TRBV29-1 combines with J gene TRBJ2-5; no clear D gene. The CDR3 has 9 residues. The V gene lost 0 bases and the J gene lost 7 bases, with 0 bases spanning the gap. CDR1 is SQVTM, CDR2 ANQGSEA, per germline. CDR3 nucleotides: TGCAGCGTTGAAGAGACCCAGTACTTC. Translated: CSVEETQYF. The full variable domain, in which reference TRBV29-1 and TRBJ2-5 provide the parts outside the CDR3, is SAVISQKPSRDICQRGTSLTIQCQVDSQVTMMFWYRQQPGQSLTLIATANQGSEATYESGFVIDKFPISRPNLTFSTLTVSNMSPEDSSIYLCSVEETQYFGPGTRLLVL.

The genes are TRBV27 and TRBJ2-7; no firm D call. Germline lookup yields CDR1 MNHEY and CDR2 SMNVEV (reference sequence). The CDR3 loop spans 11 amino acids. Trimming left V 2 bases short and J 7 bases short, with 6 bases between. CDR3 amino acids: CASSLGMEQYF. The CDR3 bases are TGTGCCAGCAGTTTAGGCATGGAGCAGTACTTC.

This clone has only a few counts. A read error may produce the germline difference seen at one junction end. The gene calls are TRBV9 and TRBJ1-6; D is uncertain. CDR3 length: 15 residues. From germline, CDR1 is SGDLS and CDR2 YYNGEE. CDR3 loop: CASSVGTLSNSPLHF. CDR3 bases: TGTGCCAGCAGCGTAGGAACTTTGTCAAATTCGCCCCTCCACTTT. The whole variable domain, filled in from reference TRBV9 and TRBJ1-6, reads DSGVTQTPKHLITATGQRVTLRCSPRSGDLSVYWYQQSLDQGLQFLIQYYNGEERAKGNILERFSAQQFPDLHSELNLSSLELGDSALYFCASSVGTLSNSPLHFGNGTRLTVT.

This clone was seen only once. The chain has TRBV9 and TRBJ1-1; tentative D call: TRBD1 (5 bases). There are 16 residues in the CDR3. The germline V and J ends were trimmed by 1 base and 0 bases, with 13 bases remaining between them. Germline values: CDR1 SGDLS, CDR2 YYNGEE. Written as DNA, the CDR3 is TGTGCCAGCAGCGTATATGACAGATTTATGAACACTGAAGCTTTCTTT. Encoded protein: CASSVYDRFMNTEAFF. The entire variable domain, with the rest obtained from reference TRBV9 and TRBJ1-1, is as follows: DSGVTQTPKHLITATGQRVTLRCSPRSGDLSVYWYQQSLDQGLQFLIQYYNGEERAKGNILERFSAQQFPDLHSELNLSSLELGDSALYFCASSVYDRFMNTEAFFGQGTRLTVV.

V and J are TRBV25-1 and TRBJ2-7; tentatively, D is TRBD1 (6 bases). The germline CDR1 and CDR2 sequences are MGHDK and SYGVNS. Trimming stripped 4 bases from V and 5 bases from J, with 9 bases between. This CDR3 contains 12 residues. CDR3 protein: CASSGTGHEQYF. In nucleotides, the CDR3 is TGTGCCAGCAGTGGTACAGGGCACGAGCAGTACTTC.

The chain has TRBV5-1 and TRBJ2-1, with no clear D. The V end lost 4 bases, the J end lost 0 bases, and 8 bases lay between the germline ends. CDR3 size: 14 residues. CDR1 and CDR2 (germline): SGHRS, YFSETQ. CDR3 protein: CASSLGISYNEQFF. The CDR3, as DNA: TGCGCCAGCAGCCTGGGTATCTCCTACAATGAGCAGTTCTTC. Combining the CDR3 with reference TRBV5-1 and TRBJ2-1 gives the whole variable domain KAGVTQTPRYLIKTRGQQVTLSCSPISGHRSVSWYQQTPGQGLQFLFEYFSETQRNKGNFPGRFSGRQFSNSRSEMNVSTLELGDSALYLCASSLGISYNEQFFGPGTRLTVL.

The chain carries TRBV5-1 and TRBJ2-5; 9 bases match TRBD2. V was pared by 4 bases and J by 7 bases, with 8 bases of the junction left unmatched. The CDR3 is made up of 14 amino acids. CDR1 is SGHRS, CDR2 YFSETQ, per germline. DNA of the CDR3: TGCGCCAGCAGCCCAACGACAGCGGGGGGGACCCAGTACTTC. Protein sequence: CASSPTTAGGTQYF.

J is TRBJ1-3 and V is TRBV29-1, with no clear D. Germline V CDR1 and CDR2: SQVTM, ANQGSEA. This CDR3 comprises 13 residues. The V end lost 2 bases, the J end lost 4 bases, and 9 bases lay between the germline ends. CDR3 amino acids: CSVETMSGNTIYF. CDR3 coding DNA: TGCAGCGTTGAAACGATGTCCGGAAACACCATATATTTT.

The rearrangement uses TRBV7-2 and TRBJ2-7, with a weak D call TRBD2 (6 bases). V was clipped by 1 base and J by 0 bases, with 16 bases between them. This CDR3 contains 17 residues. The germline gives CDR1 SGHTA, CDR2 FQGNSA. DNA of the CDR3: TGTGCCAGCAGCTTAGTCCCGTCCAGCGGGCGCTCCTACGAGCAGTACTTC. Residues: CASSLVPSSGRSYEQYF.

This rearrangement joins TRBV6-1 to TRBJ2-5; 9 nucleotides align to TRBD1. CDR1 is MNHNS and CDR2 is SASEGT in the germline V gene. The CDR3 extends over 14 amino acids. The V segment lost 6 bases and the J segment 4 bases; nucleotides outside the gene matches: 6. The CDR3 region is CASRRDRAVETQYF. The DNA of the CDR3 is TGTGCCAGCAGGAGGGACAGGGCGGTAGAGACCCAGTACTTC.

This clone was found a few times. Other DNA sequences within the sample encode an identical CDR3. The genes are TRBV6-5 and TRBJ1-1; D perhaps matches TRBD1 (6 bases). Per germline, CDR1 MNHEY and CDR2 SVGAGI. V was clipped by 2 bases and J by 1 base, with 11 bases between them. This CDR3 is built from 15 residues. Here the CDR3 reads CASSYRGGGNTEAFF. As DNA, the CDR3 is TGTGCCAGCAGTTACAGGGGAGGGGGGAACACTGAAGCTTTCTTT.

The chain has TRBV29-1 and TRBJ2-5; D tentatively fits TRBD1 or TRBD2 (5 bases each). There are 14 residues in the CDR3. The germline CDR1 and CDR2 sequences are SQVTM and ANQGSEA. V was trimmed by 2 bases and J by 5 bases, leaving 15 bases between them. The chain's CDR3 is CSVERQRRGETQYF. For the CDR3, the DNA is TGCAGCGTTGAACGACAGCGCCGGGGTGAGACCCAGTACTTC.

J is TRBJ2-5 and V is TRBV5-1; TRBD2 matches at 7 bases. Looked up from germline, CDR1 is SGHRS and CDR2 is YFSETQ. Trimming cost V 0 bases and J 5 bases; bases outside gene matches: 7. This CDR3 is 15 amino acids long. In DNA form, the CDR3 reads TGCGCCAGCAGCTTGGCCGGCGGGAGAAGCGAGACCCAGTACTTC. It yields the protein CASSLAGGRSETQYF.

The chain has TRBV23-1 and TRBJ1-3; 8 nucleotides agree with TRBD1. TRBV23-1 is labeled an ORF, and its function is uncertain. J lost 1 base, V lost 6 bases, and 5 bases had no gene match. The CDR3 runs to 15 residues. The CDR3 DNA reads TGCGCCAGCAGCCGAGGGACAGGATCTGGAAACACCATATATTTT. It yields the protein CASSRGTGSGNTIYF.